Below, one T cell receptor (beta chain) is given with its context. Germline assignment: CDR1 SGHRS and CDR2 YFSETQ. The CDR3 runs 15 residues. Between the trimmed V and J ends, which lost 4 bases and 6 bases, there was a span of 19 bases. This sample is part of a study of blood T cell repertoires in COVID-19. Study-level information: Sites across the United States, Italy and Spain contributed samples from acute and convalescent COVID-19.

Repertoires were generated with immunoSEQ multiplex PCR, while TCRdb's copy carries only in-frame clones and drops some. The table has 30,000 to 40,000 clones, about 90% seen once; the top ten hold 4.5% to 7%. This TCR derives from a woman older than 75 with acute or convalescent COVID-19. The sequencing input was peripheral blood. The chain links TRBV5-1 to TRBJ1-1, with D maybe TRBD1 (5 bases). CDR3 DNA sequence: TGCGCCAGCAGCCCGGAGGGGTCAGTAGGGGCTGAAGCTTTCTTT. Its protein product is CASSPEGSVGAEAFF.